This is a list of T cell receptor beta chains from one sample in a study of cytomegalovirus exposure and HLA in healthy donors. Only in-frame clones appear in the TCRdb table, and some are missing; sequencing was by immunoSEQ multiplex PCR. The profile covers 45,000 to 65,000 clones, with roughly 72% appearing a single time and 22% taken by the ten largest. Sequencing was performed on PBMCs. These receptors were taken from a woman between 50 and 59 years old in good health and CMV-seropositive. The conserved cysteine and the conserved F or W are not part of the CDR3 here. The D gene is left open where the match is weak.

TRBV2	TRBJ2-7	-	ASSDGGPYEQY
TRBV13	TRBJ2-1	-	ASSLIGSDNEQF
TRBV7-8	TRBJ2-1	TRBD2	ASSSIAGGRDNEQF
TRBV7-6	TRBJ1-1	-	ASSSQSGGNTEAF
TRBV7-9	TRBJ2-3	-	ASSGGVRDSQPTDTQY
TRBV5-6	TRBJ2-7	-	ASSLSGQYYEQY
TRBV2	TRBJ1-5	-	ASRADLNQPQH
TRBV5-1	TRBJ2-1	-	ASSLEGGTTYNEQF
TRBV7-9	TRBJ2-1	-	ASSPDYEQF
TRBV19	TRBJ2-7	TRBD1	ASRSSPGGSYEQY
TRBV28	TRBJ2-1	TRBD1	ASSPTGGRSSWDHEQF
TRBV10-1	TRBJ2-7	TRBD1	ASSGRQGPTKDYEQY
TRBV5-4	TRBJ1-2	-	ASSLESYSNYGYT
TRBV6-1	TRBJ1-6	-	ASSERQGRVSPLH
TRBV27	TRBJ1-5	TRBD1	ASSSRQGFYSNQPQH
TRBV7-2	TRBJ1-5	TRBD1	ASSTIQGQGGYQPQH
TRBV19	TRBJ2-5	TRBD2	ASSKLTSAQETQY
TRBV10-3	TRBJ2-1	-	AIRTIAESSYNEQF
TRBV11-2	TRBJ1-2	-	ASTWTADGYT
TRBV10-3	TRBJ1-2	TRBD1	AITFGTGSGYT
TRBV29-1	TRBJ2-7	TRBD1	SVEDPGQGIGYEQY
TRBV27	TRBJ2-1	-	ASSRSLLGMLNEQF
TRBV7-2	TRBJ2-3	TRBD2	ASSLILAGGDTQY
TRBV27	TRBJ2-1	TRBD2	ASSLLGGRALNEQF
TRBV19	TRBJ2-6	TRBD1	ASNPGQGGANVLT
TRBV11-2	TRBJ1-1	TRBD1	ASSRTGKNTEAF
TRBV7-3	TRBJ2-1	TRBD2	ASSVNSGSSYNEQF
TRBV7-2	TRBJ2-3	-	ASSSPPGGPTDTQY
TRBV4-3	TRBJ1-2	-	ASSQDRGANYGYT